This TCR beta chain originates from a study of blood T cell repertoires in COVID-19. Only in-frame clones appear in the TCRdb table, and some are missing; sequencing was by immunoSEQ multiplex PCR. Among more than 200,000 clones listed, roughly 85% were seen once. This CDR3 spans 13 amino acids. The V and J ends lost 3 bases and 8 bases respectively, with 13 bases between them. Germline CDR1 and CDR2: MDHEN and SYDVKM. What was sequenced was PBMCs or T cells enriched from blood (not recorded which). The chain carries TRBV28 and TRBJ1-2, with unresolved D. The clonotype was recovered from a man aged 25-45 years who had recovered from COVID-19. As DNA, the CDR3 is TGTGCCAGCAGTTTCTTGGGAGAGCGGGGCTACACCTTC. Amino acids: CASSFLGERGYTF.